The rows below give T cell receptor beta chains drawn from one sample of a study of blood T cell repertoires in COVID-19. Clones were read by immunoSEQ multiplex PCR, and TCRdb kept only the in-frame ones, dropping some. Here the sample spans around 40,000 clones, roughly 88% being singletons. Sequenced material: peripheral blood. The receptors originated from a man between 60 and 75 years old with active COVID-19. Both conserved end residues are part of each CDR3. The D gene is left open where the match is weak. Rows give clone size only sometimes, using once, few, many, or a class for an expanded clone.

j_call | v_call | clone_size | d_call | cdr3_nt | cdr3_aa
TRBJ2-3 | TRBV5-1 | . | TRBD2 | TGCGCCAGCAGCAGAGGGACTAGCGGGAGCACAGATACGCAGTATTTT | CASSRGTSGSTDTQYF
TRBJ1-6 | TRBV28 | once | . | TGTGCCAGCAGTTCCCAGGGTAATTCACCCCTCCACTTT | CASSSQGNSPLHF
TRBJ2-7 | TRBV6-1 | . | TRBD2 | TGTGCCAGCAGTGTAGCAGGGAGGGCCTACGAGCAGTACTTC | CASSVAGRAYEQYF
TRBJ1-2 | TRBV11-2 | . | . | TGTGCCAGCAGCCCCTCGGGAGGGAGGAACTATGGCTACACCTTC | CASSPSGGRNYGYTF
TRBJ1-2 | TRBV2 | . | TRBD1 | TGTGCCAGCAGTGAAGCTTCTCGGGGACAGGACTATGGCTACACCTTC | CASSEASRGQDYGYTF
TRBJ2-2 | TRBV28 | . | TRBD1 | TGTGCCAGCAGGGCCGGGACAGGTCCCGGGGAGCTGTTTTTT | CASRAGTGPGELFF
TRBJ2-1 | TRBV3-1/TRBV3-2 | . | TRBD2 | TGTGCCAGCAGCCAAGGAGGACTAGCGGGATACTACAATGAGCAGTTCTTC | CASSQGGLAGYYNEQFF
TRBJ2-7 | TRBV4-2 | . | . | TGTGCCAGCAGCCAAGGCGGGTTCTCCTACGAGCAGTACTTC | CASSQGGFSYEQYF
TRBJ2-1 | TRBV5-1 | . | . | TGCGCCAGCAGCTTGGCCAGAGGGCTCTACAATGAGCAGTTCTTC | CASSLARGLYNEQFF
TRBJ2-1 | TRBV18 | . | TRBD1 | TGTGCCAGCTCACCAGGGACAGGAGACAATGAGCAGTTCTTC | CASSPGTGDNEQFF
TRBJ2-7 | TRBV27 | . | TRBD2 | TGTGCCAGCAGGGATAGCGGGAGGTTTAACGAGCAGTACTTC | CASRDSGRFNEQYF
TRBJ2-7 | TRBV5-1 | . | TRBD2 | TGCGCCAGCAGCTTGGAAGATAGCGGGACCTACGAGCAGTACTTC | CASSLEDSGTYEQYF
TRBJ2-1 | TRBV5-8 | . | TRBD1 | TGTGCCAGCAGCCTCACGACCGGGACAGGAACTTACAATGAGCAGTTCTTC | CASSLTTGTGTYNEQFF
TRBJ2-1 | TRBV7-7 | once | . | TGTGCCAGCAGCTCGGGACTGCTTTACAATGAGCAGTTCTTC | CASSSGLLYNEQFF
TRBJ1-5 | TRBV25-1 | . | . | TGTGCCAGCAGTGAATTTCGAACGGATCAGCCCCAGCATTTT | CASSEFRTDQPQHF